The 22 T cell receptor beta chains presented below share a single source sample, sequenced in a study of T cells after yellow fever vaccination. TCRdb reprocessed the 5' RACE reads via MiXCR and lists one record per CDR3 protein. The repertoire has approximately 510,000 distinct CDR3 sequences, 20% to 25% of them found once; the top ten carry about a sixth. Specimen: PBMCs, collected 21 days after the first yellow fever vaccination. All receptors derive from a young man who received the YFV17D yellow fever vaccine.

The V gene is TRBV7-6, the J gene TRBJ1-3; D is undetermined. Trimming stripped 4 bases from V and 0 bases from J, with 7 bases between. The CDR3 consists of 14 residues. The germline V gene encodes CDR1 SGHVS and CDR2 FNYEAQ. CDR3: CASSSGHSGNTIYF. The CDR3 DNA sequence: TGTGCCAGCAGCTCGGGCCACTCTGGAAACACCATATATTTT.

This clonotype was seen a handful of times. The gene calls are TRBV7-9 and TRBJ2-7; 7 nucleotides line up with TRBD1. The V gene end was trimmed by 6 bases and the J gene end by 2 bases; junction bases not matched to a gene: 4. The CDR3 contains 13 residues. The V gene's germline CDR1 is SEHNR and CDR2 FQNEAQ (reference sequence). CDR3: CASRRDSTYEQYF. CDR3 nucleotides: TGTGCCAGCAGGAGGGACAGCACCTACGAGCAGTACTTC. Filled out from reference TRBV7-9 and TRBJ2-7, the complete variable domain reads DTGVSQNPRHKITKRGQNVTFRCDPISEHNRLYWYRQTLGQGPEFLTYFQNEAQLEKSRLLSDRFSAERPKGSFSTLEIQRTEQGDSAMYLCASRRDSTYEQYFGPGTRLTVT.

This sequence joins TRBV5-1 and TRBJ2-1; TRBD1 matches at 11 bases. This CDR3 spans 15 amino acids. Germline V gene sequence: CDR1 SGHRS, CDR2 YFSETQ. Trimming removed 4 bases from V and 8 bases from J; junction bases left unmatched: 8. CDR3 protein: CASSVGQGALYEQFF. CDR3 sequence (DNA): TGCGCCAGCAGCGTAGGACAGGGGGCTCTCTATGAGCAGTTCTTC.

This clonotype was detected a few times. The J gene is TRBJ1-1, the V gene TRBV7-8; perhaps TRBD1 as D (6 bases). The germline V gene has CDR1 SGHVS and CDR2 FQNEAQ. The CDR3 loop spans 16 amino acids. Trimming left V 5 bases short and J 11 bases short, with 27 bases between. The CDR3 spells CASSTRVENRALGAFF. The CDR3 region has the DNA TGTGCCAGCAGCACCCGAGTGGAAAACAGGGCACTTGGGGCTTTCTTT.

The V and J genes are TRBV18 and TRBJ2-7; D unclear. V was clipped by 6 bases and J by 3 bases, with 12 bases between them. CDR1 is KGHSH, CDR2 LQKENI, per germline. The CDR3 is 13 amino acids. CDR3 in amino acids: CASSATVGYEQYV. The CDR3 nucleotides are TGTGCCAGCTCTGCAACTGTGGGCTACGAGCAGTACGTC.

This clonotype turned up a few times. V and J are TRBV5-1 and TRBJ2-4; unclear D gene. V shed 4 bases and J shed 7 bases, with 12 bases lying between them. The CDR3 contains 13 residues. Germline CDR1 is SGHRS and CDR2 is YFSETQ. The CDR3 loop reads CASSPEGNNIQYF. CDR3 DNA: TGCGCCAGCAGCCCGGAAGGAAACAACATTCAGTACTTC.

This clonotype turned up a few times. At one of its ends the junction is not consistent with the germline gene, which may arise from a read error. The chain links TRBV11-2 to TRBJ2-1, with unresolved D. Germline loops: CDR1 SGHAT, CDR2 FQNNGV. The CDR3 contains 15 residues. This CDR3 is CASSIEGFTYNEQFF. CDR3 coding DNA: TGTGCCAGCAGCATAGAAGGGTTTACCTACAATGAGCAGTTCTTC.

The chain employs TRBV13 and TRBJ2-1; weak D call: TRBD2 (6 bases). Trimming took off 4 bases at V and 6 bases at J, with 13 bases between the two ends. The CDR3 consists of 14 residues. Germline-derived CDR1 and CDR2 are PRHDT and FYEKMQ (reference sequence). The CDR3 DNA reads TGTGCCAGCAGCTCCAGGACTACGTCCAATGAGCAGTTCTTC. The encoded protein is CASSSRTTSNEQFF.

The chain combines TRBV7-9 with TRBJ2-1; TRBD1 aligns across 8 bases. Trimming took 5 bases from V and 4 from J; bases not matched to a gene: 7. This CDR3 comprises 15 residues. The germline V gene encodes CDR1 SEHNR and CDR2 FQNEAQ (reference sequence). The CDR3 bases are TGTGCCAGCAGCGACAGGGGCATACTTTACAATGAGCAGTTCTTC. Protein: CASSDRGILYNEQFF.

The CDR3 region is CASSVLKGTGELFF. DNA of the CDR3: TGTGCCAGCAGTGTCCTTAAGGGGACCGGGGAGCTGTTTTTT. J is TRBJ2-2 and V is TRBV2; tentatively, D is TRBD1 (5 bases). Germline assignment: CDR1 SNHLY and CDR2 FYNNEI. CDR3 length equals 14 residues. V was trimmed by 4 bases and J by 5 bases, leaving 11 bases between them. Together with reference TRBV2 and TRBJ2-2, the CDR3 gives the full variable domain: EPEVTQTPSHQVTQMGQEVILRCVPISNHLYFYWYRQILGQKVEFLVSFYNNEISEKSEIFDDQFSVERPDGSNFTLKIRSTKLEDSAMYFCASSVLKGTGELFFGEGSRLTVL.

The chain is built from TRBV19 and TRBJ2-7, with 7 bases that match TRBD1. Germline V gene lookup returns CDR1 LNHDA and CDR2 SQIVND (reference sequence). V lost 5 bases to trimming and J lost 5 bases; unmatched junction nucleotides: 9. The CDR3 is 14 residues long. The CDR3 region is CASSARTGWDEQYF. CDR3 DNA sequence: TGTGCCAGTAGTGCAAGGACAGGATGGGACGAGCAGTACTTC.

This clonotype has only a few counts. This rearrangement joins TRBV15 to TRBJ2-1; D perhaps matches TRBD1 (6 bases). Germline V lookup: CDR1 LNHNV, CDR2 YYDKDF (reference sequence). Trimming left V 3 bases short and J 7 bases short, with 19 bases between. The CDR3 loop spans 16 amino acids. CDR3 loop: CATSSATGSLRNEQFF. The CDR3 nucleotides read TGTGCCACCAGCAGTGCTACAGGGTCATTGAGGAATGAGCAGTTCTTC.

This clonotype has at least ten counts. The chain has TRBV29-1 and TRBJ2-3, with 7 nucleotides matching TRBD1. CDR1 is SQVTM, CDR2 ANQGSEA, per germline. This CDR3 is 15 amino acids long. With 5 bases clipped from V and 2 bases from J, the junction kept 10 bases outside the gene matches. The CDR3 reads CSVLRQGNPTDTQYF. The CDR3 coding sequence is TGCAGCGTTCTCAGACAGGGCAATCCCACAGATACGCAGTATTTT.

J is TRBJ1-3 and V is TRBV7-9; D not certain. The V gene's germline CDR1 is SEHNR and CDR2 FQNEAQ (reference sequence). With 5 bases removed from V and 2 bases from J, the gap between germline ends came to 10 bases. The CDR3 covers 14 residues. The CDR3 loop is CASSGLGAGNTIYF. For the CDR3, the DNA is TGTGCCAGCAGCGGTCTCGGGGCTGGAAACACCATATATTTT.

This clonotype was counted only a few times. V gene TRBV9 combines with J gene TRBJ1-4; 7 nucleotides align to TRBD1. The V and J ends lost 0 bases and 8 bases, in that order; junction bases with no gene match: 7. This CDR3 spans 15 amino acids. The germline V gene has CDR1 SGDLS and CDR2 YYNGEE. In nucleotides, the CDR3 is TGTGCCAGCAGCGTAGAGGGGGCGCAGGCGGAAAAACTGTTTTTT. Translation gives CASSVEGAQAEKLFF.

This clonotype has only a few counts. The chain joins TRBV4-3 to TRBJ1-1; 9 nucleotides match TRBD1. The V gene's germline CDR1 is LGHNA and CDR2 YSLEER. Trimming removed 4 bases from V and 10 bases from J; junction bases left unmatched: 16. The CDR3 runs 16 residues. CDR3 in DNA: TGCGCCAGCAGCCTAACCGGGGACCACAGGGGGCGAGGAGCTTTCTTT. Encoded protein: CASSLTGDHRGRGAFF.

V is TRBV5-1 and J is TRBJ2-7, with D perhaps matching TRBD1 (6 bases). Trimming removed 0 bases at V and 2 bases at J, with 12 bases between. In germline, CDR1 is SGHRS, CDR2 YFSETQ. The CDR3 length is 15 residues. The CDR3 DNA reads as TGCGCCAGCAGCTTGGTAGGGGGTCCCACCTACGAGCAGTACTTC. Protein: CASSLVGGPTYEQYF.

V usage is TRBV10-3 and J usage is TRBJ1-5; no clear D gene. Germline V lookup: CDR1 ENHRY, CDR2 SYGVKD. V shed 4 bases and J shed 6 bases, with 10 bases lying between them. The CDR3 contains 13 residues. CDR3 region: CAISGGKSQPQHF. CDR3 DNA sequence: TGTGCCATCAGTGGCGGAAAATCTCAGCCCCAGCATTTT.

The rearrangement uses TRBV29-1 and TRBJ2-2; perhaps TRBD1 as D (6 bases). Trimming took off 3 bases at V and 5 bases at J, with 16 bases between the two ends. Germline CDR1 SQVTM, CDR2 ANQGSEA. The CDR3 is 15 amino acids. The CDR3: CSVDPGDTRTGELFF. CDR3 in DNA: TGCAGCGTTGATCCCGGGGACACCCGAACCGGGGAGCTGTTTTTT.

This clonotype has just a few counts. The chain joins TRBV3-1 to TRBJ1-6, with TRBD1 matching 9 bases. The CDR3 contains 16 residues. Germline V CDR1 and CDR2: LGHDT, YNNKEL (reference sequence). V lost 1 base, J lost 9 bases, and 7 bases stayed unmatched. CDR3 in amino acids: CASSQGGQGLGSPLHF. The CDR3, as DNA: TGTGCCAGCAGCCAAGGGGGACAGGGTCTGGGTTCACCCCTCCACTTT.

The CDR3, as DNA: TGTGCCAGCAGCTTCGTTGATGAGCAGTTCTTC. This translates into CASSFVDEQFF. V gene TRBV12-3 or TRBV12-4 combines with J gene TRBJ2-1, with no clear D. The CDR3 is 11 residues long. Trimming shortened V by 6 bases and J by 8 bases, and 8 bases separated the two germline ends.

J is TRBJ2-7 and V is TRBV10-3; D is possibly TRBD1 (6 bases). This CDR3 is 13 amino acids long. The V end was cut by 3 bases, the J end by 5 bases, with 11 bases between. Germline values: CDR1 ENHRY, CDR2 SYGVKD. CDR3 sequence reads: CAISDQGFHEQYF. In DNA, the CDR3 is TGTGCCATCAGTGATCAGGGGTTCCACGAGCAGTACTTC.